Described below is a single T cell receptor beta chain sequence and its context. Its target is unknown. This entry comes from a study of T cell clonality in common variable immunodeficiency. Blood samples were heparinized, about 4.5 to 8 ml per donor. Assay used: immunoSEQ multiplex PCR; TCRdb lists only in-frame clones, some missing. The sample yields roughly 25,000 clones, without any singletons. Study observations and caveats: TCRbeta clonality was increased in CVID versus healthy controls. Common variable immunodeficiency TCR beta sequences reportedly had fewer deletions and N-nucleotide insertions.

This receptor was taken from a human donor with common variable immunodeficiency. The sequenced material came from peripheral blood mononuclear cells.

CDR3 DNA (partial): TGTGCCAGTAGTCCTCAGGCCCGGAGCTCCTACGAG. The encoded protein is CASSPQARSSYE. The full CDR3 is CASSPQARSSYEQYF. V usage is TRBV19 and J usage is TRBJ2-7; D not resolved. The sequence runs out 3 residues before the end of the CDR3; the remainder is reconstructed from the germline J gene. CDR3 length equals 15 residues. CDR1 is LNHDA, CDR2 SQIVND, per germline (reference sequence). Trimming cost V 5 bases and J 0 bases, with 14 bases left between them. The full variable domain, in which reference TRBV19 and TRBJ2-7 provide the parts outside the CDR3, is DGGITQSPKYLFRKEGQNVTLSCEQNLNHDAMYWYRQDPGQGLRLIYYSQIVNDFQKGDIAEGYSVSREKKESFPLTVTSAQKNPTAFYLCASSPQARSSYEQYFGPGTRLTVT.